The clone carrying this TCR beta chain qualifies as large. Its matching antigen is unknown. Germline CDR1 reads MDHEN; CDR2 reads SYDVKM. Losses at the gene ends were 3 bases for V and 4 bases for J; bases not matched to a gene: 8. There are 16 residues in the CDR3. This sample was taken from a study of STAT3 mutations in large granular lymphocyte leukemia. The repertoire was sequenced with immunoSEQ multiplex PCR; TCRdb's copy has only in-frame clones and lacks some. The sample carries about 3,200 clones, around 89% recorded once. Study-level results: At least one immunodominant TCR beta clonotype appeared in every T-cell large granular lymphocyte leukemia patient.

This sequence joins TRBV28 and TRBJ1-4; the match to TRBD1 covers 7 bases. The sample comprised peripheral blood mononuclear cells. This clonotype originated in a man aged 40-49 years with T-cell large granular lymphocyte leukemia. Some clones in this sample may be carry-over from other donors' samples. CDR3 nucleotides: TGTGCCAGCAGTTTGGGGTACAGGGGAGGTAATGAAAAACTGTTTTTT. It encodes CASSLGYRGGNEKLFF. Complete variable domain (other parts from reference TRBV28 and TRBJ1-4): DVKVTQSSRYLVKRTGEKVFLECVQDMDHENMFWYRQDPGLGLRLIYFSYDVKMKEKGDIPEGYSVSREKKERFSLILESASTNQTSMYLCASSLGYRGGNEKLFFGSGTQLSVL.